The T cell receptor (beta chain) under discussion was sequenced for a study of blood T cell repertoires in COVID-19. Study summary: Material from acute and convalescent COVID-19 was sourced from the United States, Italy and Spain. PBMCs, B-cell-depleted T cells, or T cells were the source of the cDNA or gDNA that made up the material.

Original processing notes: Counts of nucleated cells, estimated from reference gene primer amplification, were obtained. The table came from immunoSEQ multiplex PCR; TCRdb's copy has only in-frame clones and leaves some out. V and J calls and clone size are those listed in that table; D and trimming were worked out from the DNA. The table has under 75,000 clones, around nine tenths seen once. Germline V gene sequence: CDR1 MDHEN, CDR2 SYDVKM. The CDR3 has 15 residues. Trimming took 2 bases from V and 3 from J, leaving 11 bases between them. Sequencing was performed on peripheral blood. The receptor's source is a woman under 30 with acute or convalescent COVID-19. V usage is TRBV28 and J usage is TRBJ1-5, with D perhaps TRBD1 (6 bases). The CDR3 region is CASSLQAGANQPQHF. The DNA of the CDR3 is TGTGCCAGCAGTTTACAGGCGGGGGCCAATCAGCCCCAGCATTTT.